The 3 T cell receptor beta chains below come from one sample, sequenced in a study of control samples from healthy donors and cancer patients. Produced via immunoSEQ multiplex PCR; TCRdb's table is partial and in-frame only. The table has roughly 59,000 clones, roughly 90% seen once; the top ten hold 1.7%. Sequencing was carried out using PBMCs. Receptors were obtained from a man aged 35 to 55 with colorectal cancer.

The V and J genes are TRBV7-9 and TRBJ1-1; D uncertain. This CDR3 contains 15 residues. V lost 3 bases and J 1 base, leaving 12 bases between the germline ends. Germline V gene sequence: CDR1 SEHNR, CDR2 FQNEAQ (reference sequence). The CDR3 reads CASSFGQAENTEAFF. In DNA form, the CDR3 reads TGTGCCAGCAGCTTCGGGCAGGCAGAGAACACTGAAGCTTTCTTT.

The chain uses TRBV30 and TRBJ1-1; D possibly corresponds to TRBD1 (5 bases). Trimming removed 1 base at V and 5 bases at J, with 8 bases between. The CDR3 extends over 12 amino acids. Germline V gene data show CDR1 as GTSNPN and CDR2 as SVGIG (reference sequence). This CDR3 is CAWSGGRTEAFF. CDR3 DNA: TGTGCCTGGAGTGGGGGGAGGACTGAAGCTTTCTTT.

The gene calls are TRBV11-2 and TRBJ2-1, with 16 bases aligning to TRBD2. Per the germline V gene, CDR1 is SGHAT and CDR2 is FQNNGV. The CDR3 totals 16 residues. The trim removed 3 bases at V and 6 bases at J, leaving 2 bases unmatched. The CDR3 protein is CASSLGLAGGPNEQFF. The DNA of the CDR3 is TGTGCCAGCAGCTTGGGACTAGCGGGGGGGCCCAATGAGCAGTTCTTC. The whole variable domain, filled in from reference TRBV11-2 and TRBJ2-1, reads EAGVAQSPRYKIIEKRQSVAFWCNPISGHATLYWYQQILGQGPKLLIQFQNNGVVDDSQLPKDRFSAERLKGVDSTLKIQPAKLEDSAVYLCASSLGLAGGPNEQFFGPGTRLTVL.